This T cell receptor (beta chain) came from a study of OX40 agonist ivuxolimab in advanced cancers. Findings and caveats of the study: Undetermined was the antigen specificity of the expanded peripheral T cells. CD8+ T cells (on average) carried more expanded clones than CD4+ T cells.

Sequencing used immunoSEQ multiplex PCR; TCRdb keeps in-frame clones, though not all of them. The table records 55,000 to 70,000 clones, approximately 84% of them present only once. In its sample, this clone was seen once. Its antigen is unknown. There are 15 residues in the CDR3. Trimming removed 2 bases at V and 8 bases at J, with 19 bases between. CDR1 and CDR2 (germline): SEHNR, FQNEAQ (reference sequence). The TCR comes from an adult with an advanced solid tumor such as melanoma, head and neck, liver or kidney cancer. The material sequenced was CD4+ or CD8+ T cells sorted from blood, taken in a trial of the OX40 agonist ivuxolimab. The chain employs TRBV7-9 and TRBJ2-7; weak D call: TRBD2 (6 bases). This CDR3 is CASSLTGVHRTKQYF. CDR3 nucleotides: TGTGCCAGCAGCTTAACGGGGGTCCACCGTACGAAGCAGTACTTC.